This TCR beta chain derives from a study of cytomegalovirus exposure and HLA in healthy donors. This CDR3 has 14 amino acids. Germline CDR1 is MNHNY and CDR2 is SVGAGI (reference sequence). V was pared by 6 bases and J by 4 bases, with 16 bases between. Generated by immunoSEQ multiplex PCR, the TCRdb table keeps only in-frame clones and is missing some. Of about 98,000 clones in the sample, roughly 87% were seen once. The source of this sequence is a man between 18 and 29 years old in good health and CMV-seropositive. V usage is TRBV6-6 and J usage is TRBJ2-7, with D tentatively TRBD2 (5 bases). Sequencing was carried out using PBMCs. CDR3 sequence (DNA): TGTGCCAGCAGCCCGGGGTCGGTGCCGTACGAGCAGTACTTC. Its protein is CASSPGSVPYEQYF.